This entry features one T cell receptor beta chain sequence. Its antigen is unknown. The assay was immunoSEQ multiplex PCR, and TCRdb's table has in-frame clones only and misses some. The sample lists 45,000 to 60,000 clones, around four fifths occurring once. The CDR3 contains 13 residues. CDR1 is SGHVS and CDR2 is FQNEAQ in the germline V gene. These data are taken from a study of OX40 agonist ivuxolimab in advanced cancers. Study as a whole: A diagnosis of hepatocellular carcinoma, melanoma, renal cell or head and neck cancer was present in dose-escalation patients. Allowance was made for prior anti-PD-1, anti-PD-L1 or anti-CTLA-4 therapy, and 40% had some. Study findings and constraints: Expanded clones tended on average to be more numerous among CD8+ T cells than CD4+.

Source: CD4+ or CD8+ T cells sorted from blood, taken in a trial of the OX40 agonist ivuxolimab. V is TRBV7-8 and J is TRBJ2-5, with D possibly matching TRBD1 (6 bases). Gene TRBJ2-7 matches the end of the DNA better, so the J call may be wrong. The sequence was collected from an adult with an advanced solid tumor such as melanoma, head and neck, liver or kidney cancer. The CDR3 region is CASGNGDTYEQYF. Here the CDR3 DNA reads TGTGCCAGCGGAAACGGGGACACCTACGAGCAGTACTTC.